The clone carrying this TCR beta chain was seen a few times. The data originate from a study of low-dose radiotherapy and immunotherapy resistance in tumors. Both TCRalpha and TCRbeta chains were reverse transcribed with V-gene-specific primers. Using a constant-region primer together with a V-primer adapter, TCRs were subjected to around 20 PCR cycles of amplification. TCRdb analysed the reads with MiXCR anew, one entry per CDR3 protein. The sample includes around 18,000 distinct CDR3 sequences, around 72% of them seen just once. CDR1 is SGHRS, CDR2 YFSETQ, per germline. The CDR3 has 15 amino acids. The trim removed 3 bases at V and 3 bases at J, leaving 8 bases unmatched.

This clonotype originated in a human donor with advanced metastatic prostate, ovarian, gallbladder or colorectal cancer (not recorded which). This table probably holds off-target reads from a library built for another chain. V is TRBV5-1 and J is TRBJ1-1; TRBD1 matches at 7 bases. The CDR3 coding sequence is TGCGCCAGCAGCTACCAGACAGGGAGGGACACTGAAGCTTTCTTT. It specifies CASSYQTGRDTEAFF.